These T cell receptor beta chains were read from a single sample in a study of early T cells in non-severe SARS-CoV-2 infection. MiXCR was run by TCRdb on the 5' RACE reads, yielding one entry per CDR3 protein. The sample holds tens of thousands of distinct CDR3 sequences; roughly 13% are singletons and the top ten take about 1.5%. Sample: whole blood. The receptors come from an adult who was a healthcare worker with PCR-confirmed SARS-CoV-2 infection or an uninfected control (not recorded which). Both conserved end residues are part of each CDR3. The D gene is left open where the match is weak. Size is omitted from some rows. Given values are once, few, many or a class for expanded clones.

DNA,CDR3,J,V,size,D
TGTGCCAGCAGCTTGACCGATTCCTACAATGAGCAGTTCTTC,CASSLTDSYNEQFF,TRBJ2-1,TRBV11-2,few,.
TGCAGCGGGGCCAGGCCCAGGGGAACGTACAATGAGCAGTTCTTC,CSGARPRGTYNEQFF,TRBJ2-1,TRBV29-1,few,.
TGTGCCAGCAGCCCCGTGGGACAGGGTTACTACGAGCAGTACTTC,CASSPVGQGYYEQYF,TRBJ2-7,TRBV7-2,few,TRBD1
TGTGCCAGCTCAACCACAGGGAGGAACACTGAAGCTTTCTTT,CASSTTGRNTEAFF,TRBJ1-1,TRBV18,few,.
TGCAGCGTTGAAGGGGGTGGCGGTACTGAAGCTTTCTTT,CSVEGGGGTEAFF,TRBJ1-1,TRBV29-1,.,.
TGTGCCACGCGGGGGATGAGGAACGAGCAGTACTTC,CATRGMRNEQYF,TRBJ2-7,TRBV27,many,TRBD2
TGTGCCAGCAGCTGGGGCTCCTACGAGCAGTACTTC,CASSWGSYEQYF,TRBJ2-7,TRBV5-4,few,.
TGTGCCAGCAGCTTAGATACTCGCTCCGTCAAATTTCTGGCCCAGTACTTC,CASSLDTRSVKFLAQYF,TRBJ2-5,TRBV11-2,many,.
TGTGCCAGCACTCAGGGGTCCGAGCAGTACTTC,CASTQGSEQYF,TRBJ2-7,TRBV25-1,.,.
TGTGCCAGCAGTTACTATAGGGGGACTAGCGGATCTCCGAGGGAGCAGTTCTTC,CASSYYRGTSGSPREQFF,TRBJ2-1,TRBV6-5,.,TRBD2
TGTGCCAGCAGCTGGGCGGGGGGCCTCCAAGAGACCCAGTACTTC,CASSWAGGLQETQYF,TRBJ2-5,TRBV7-2,.,TRBD2
TGTGCCGGACAAACTAGGAACACTGAAGCTTTCTTT,CAGQTRNTEAFF,TRBJ1-1,TRBV30,many,.
TGCAGCGTTGAGTTTGGAGTGGGGTTCAATGAGCAGTTCTTC,CSVEFGVGFNEQFF,TRBJ2-1,TRBV29-1,many,.
TGCAGTGCTAGGCTCACAGGGATAAGGAATGAGCAGTTCTTC,CSARLTGIRNEQFF,TRBJ2-1,TRBV20-1,many,.
TGTGCCAGCAGTAGACTTTCGAGCTCCTACGAGCAGTACTTC,CASSRLSSSYEQYF,TRBJ2-7,TRBV6-2/TRBV6-3,few,.
TGTGCCAGCAGCCAAGAGGCAGCGAAGATCACTGAAGCTTTCTTT,CASSQEAAKITEAFF,TRBJ1-1,TRBV3-1,many,.
TGCGCCAGCAGCCGGGACAGGGGGGGTAATGAGCAGTTCTTC,CASSRDRGGNEQFF,TRBJ2-1,TRBV23-1,many,TRBD1
TGCAGCGCCCAAACCAGGGGAGGTACTGAAGCTTTCTTT,CSAQTRGGTEAFF,TRBJ1-1,TRBV29-1,few,.
TGCAGTGCTACCAAGGACAGGGAAGTCACTGAAGCTTTCTTT,CSATKDREVTEAFF,TRBJ1-1,TRBV20-1,.,TRBD1
TGTGCCAGCAGCAACCAACGGGGGAGAGGTTCCTACGAGCAGTACTTC,CASSNQRGRGSYEQYF,TRBJ2-7,TRBV21-1,many,.
TGCAGTGCCCCAGGGACAGGGGGCGCAACTGGCAATCAGCCCCAGCATTTT,CSAPGTGGATGNQPQHF,TRBJ1-5,TRBV20-1,few,TRBD1
TGTGCCAGCAGCGTAAGACGGGACAATGAGCAGTTCTTC,CASSVRRDNEQFF,TRBJ2-1,TRBV9,.,.
TGTGCCAGCAGTTCGAGACAGGGGGCTGACCACGAGCAGTACTTC,CASSSRQGADHEQYF,TRBJ2-7,TRBV12-3/TRBV12-4,many,TRBD1
TGCAGCGTAACGGACAGGGGGAAAAATGAGCAGTTCTTC,CSVTDRGKNEQFF,TRBJ2-1,TRBV29-1,many,TRBD1
TGCAGCGTTCAGACTGCGAGCTCCTACGAGCAGTACTTC,CSVQTASSYEQYF,TRBJ2-7,TRBV29-1,many,.
TGTGCCAGCAGTTTCGGGACAGGGGTCTATAATTCACCCCTCCACTTT,CASSFGTGVYNSPLHF,TRBJ1-6,TRBV28,.,TRBD1
TGTGCCAGCAGTTTTGAGGGTCAGCCCCAGCATTTT,CASSFEGQPQHF,TRBJ1-5,TRBV12-3/TRBV12-4,many,.
TGTGCCAGCAGCAAAACCGGGAATAGCGGGGCAACCTACGAGCAGTACTTC,CASSKTGNSGATYEQYF,TRBJ2-7,TRBV2,.,TRBD2
TGTGCCAGCAGTGTCGTGGCTGGGAACACCATATATTTT,CASSVVAGNTIYF,TRBJ1-3,TRBV28,many,.
TGTGCCTGGAGCGACAGGGGTCAAGGGTATGGCTACACCTTC,CAWSDRGQGYGYTF,TRBJ1-2,TRBV30,few,TRBD1
TGTGCCATCAGTCCCTACAGTTCGAACACCGGGGAGCTGTTTTTT,CAISPYSSNTGELFF,TRBJ2-2,TRBV10-3,.,.
TGTGCCAGCCGCGATGGCTCCCGTACCTACAATGAGCAGTTCTTC,CASRDGSRTYNEQFF,TRBJ2-1,TRBV6-2/TRBV6-3,.,.
TGTGCCAGCAGCCCCGCAGGGAGGGGGGTTGTCGCAGCTTTCTTT,CASSPAGRGVVAAFF,TRBJ1-1,TRBV7-9,many,.